One and the same sample provided the 20 T cell receptor beta chains below, sequenced in a study of graft-versus-host responses after intestinal transplantation (dated by TCRdb to about 2021). To prepare the library, the immunoSEQ multiplex PCR assay was applied. TCRdb's version of the immuneACCESS table is confined to in-frame rearrangements and falls short of the full clone set. An unresolved V gene accounts for under half of the shortfall where checked; the remainder is of unknown origin. This sample is represented by some 15,000 clones; approximately 80% of them were singletons. The top ten clonotypes cover roughly 5% of the sample. Dithiothreitol, EDTA incubations and collagenase D digestion were used to isolate intraepithelial and lamina propria lymphocytes from graft specimens. The sequences come from ileum tissue, collected 17 days after transplant. The receptors were sampled from a human patient who received an intestinal transplant, so some T cells may come from the graft donor.

V is TRBV5-6 and J is TRBJ1-3; a weak D match, TRBD1 (6 bases). Germline V gene data show CDR1 as SGHDT and CDR2 as YYEEEE. The CDR3 covers 14 residues. Deletions cut 2 bases from V and 2 bases from J, with 8 bases between. The CDR3 nucleotides are TGTGCCAGCAGCTTACAGGGAACTGGAAACACCATATATTTT. Translated, it gives CASSLQGTGNTIYF.

V and J are TRBV11-2 and TRBJ2-7; TRBD2 matches at 9 bases. V lost 5 bases, J lost 7 bases, and 6 bases stayed unmatched. CDR1 SGHAT and CDR2 FQNNGV come from the germline V gene. The CDR3 contains 13 residues. The CDR3 bases are TGTGCCAGCAGCATAGCGGGAGTCGGAGAGCAGTACTTC. This translates into CASSIAGVGEQYF.

The chain combines TRBV2 with TRBJ1-1; D not resolved. CDR1 is SNHLY, CDR2 FYNNEI, per germline. The V end was cut by 4 bases, the J end by 1 base, with 10 bases between. The CDR3 runs 14 residues. CDR3 DNA: TGTGCCAGCAGTGTAGGCTCATCGAACACTGAAGCTTTCTTT. It encodes CASSVGSSNTEAFF.

This clone was seen a handful of times. The J gene is TRBJ1-1, the V gene TRBV18; D uncertain. Per germline, CDR1 KGHSH and CDR2 LQKENI. This CDR3 contains 13 residues. Between the trimmed V and J ends, which lost 3 bases and 4 bases, there was a span of 9 bases. DNA for the CDR3: TGTGCCAGCTCACCGTCATCTTTCACTGAAGCTTTCTTT. Amino acids: CASSPSSFTEAFF.

The chain has TRBV19 and TRBJ2-7; D perhaps matches TRBD2 (7 bases). This CDR3 has 14 residues. Germline V gene data show CDR1 as LNHDA and CDR2 as SQIVND (reference sequence). The V and J ends lost 0 bases and 3 bases respectively, with 9 bases between them. The CDR3 coding sequence is TGTGCCAGTAGTATAGAGGGAGGGGGCTACGAGCAGTACTTC. It specifies CASSIEGGGYEQYF. The variable domain in full, completed from reference TRBV19 and TRBJ2-7, reads DGGITQSPKYLFRKEGQNVTLSCEQNLNHDAMYWYRQDPGQGLRLIYYSQIVNDFQKGDIAEGYSVSREKKESFPLTVTSAQKNPTAFYLCASSIEGGGYEQYFGPGTRLTVT.

This clone turned up a few times. This CDR3 is CASSVAGSWTGQGANEQFF. The CDR3, as DNA: TGTGCCAGCAGCGTAGCGGGGTCATGGACGGGACAGGGGGCCAATGAGCAGTTCTTC. J is TRBJ2-1 and V is TRBV9, with 12 bases identical to TRBD1. The CDR3 runs 19 residues. Germline lookup yields CDR1 SGDLS and CDR2 YYNGEE. V shed 0 bases and J 6 bases; nucleotides not matched to a gene: 13.

About this clone: Compared with germline, one end of the junction differs, possibly owing to a read error. The chain is built from TRBV5-5 and TRBJ1-3, with a tentative D call TRBD1 (6 bases). The CDR3 totals 10 residues. Germline loops: CDR1 SGHKS, CDR2 YYEKEE (reference sequence). CDR3 sequence (DNA): TGTGCCAGCAGACACTCGGACAGCCTCTTT. This codes for CASRHSDSLF.

This chain links TRBV4-3 with TRBJ2-7; D may be TRBD1 or TRBD2 (7 bases each). Germline V gene data show CDR1 as LGHNA and CDR2 as YSLEER. The CDR3 consists of 15 residues. The V end was cut by 0 bases, the J end by 7 bases, with 16 bases between. The CDR3 DNA follows: TGCGCCAGCAGCCAAGATCTTAGCAGGGGGGGGGAGCAGTACTTC. It specifies CASSQDLSRGGEQYF.

The rearrangement uses TRBV11-2 and TRBJ2-7, with unresolved D. V lost 1 base and J 2 bases, leaving 9 bases between the germline ends. There are 14 residues in the CDR3. CDR1 and CDR2 (germline): SGHAT, FQNNGV. The CDR3 coding sequence is TGTGCCAGCAGCTTAGCCGGGTTAACCTACGAGCAGTACTTC. Its translation: CASSLAGLTYEQYF.

The chain recombines TRBV4-2 with TRBJ1-2; no reliable D call. Germline loops: CDR1 LGHNA, CDR2 YNFKEQ. V was cut by 1 base and J by 4 bases, with 16 bases left in between. CDR3 size: 16 residues. CDR3 amino acids: CASSQAVFRDLYGYTF. DNA for the CDR3: TGTGCCAGCAGCCAAGCCGTTTTCCGGGATCTCTATGGCTACACCTTC.

This clone occurred a few times. This chain connects TRBV4-2 to TRBJ2-7; weak D call: TRBD2 (6 bases). The CDR3 covers 16 residues. The V end was cut by 3 bases, the J end by 2 bases, with 17 bases between. Per germline, CDR1 LGHNA and CDR2 YNFKEQ. For the CDR3, the DNA is TGTGCCAGCAGCCAGGTCACCGGGACTCTTACCTACGAGCAGTACTTC. Translated, it gives CASSQVTGTLTYEQYF.

The table lists this clone with a few counts. The rearrangement links TRBV4-3 to TRBJ2-6; TRBD2 is a possible D gene (5 bases). The CDR3 covers 15 residues. V gave up 4 bases and J gave up 0 bases, with 7 bases separating them. Germline CDR1 and CDR2: LGHNA and YSLEER. This CDR3 reads CASSREGSGANVLTF. The CDR3 DNA is TGCGCCAGCAGCCGAGAGGGCTCTGGGGCCAACGTCCTGACTTTC.

This rearrangement joins TRBV16 to TRBJ1-3; 7 bases match TRBD1. The length of the CDR3 is 17 residues. Germline V CDR1 and CDR2: KGHSY, FQNENV. J gave up 3 bases and V 1 base, and 9 bases lay outside the gene matches. In DNA, the CDR3 is TGTGCCAGCAGCCAATTGGAAGGGGGCCAATTTGGAAACACCATATATTTT. This encodes CASSQLEGGQFGNTIYF.

The chain recombines TRBV27 with TRBJ2-2, with D possibly matching TRBD1 (5 bases). Trimming left V 4 bases short and J 4 bases short, with 10 bases between. The CDR3 is 14 amino acids. Germline lookup yields CDR1 MNHEY and CDR2 SMNVEV (reference sequence). The CDR3 reads CASSSGHFTGELFF. The CDR3 DNA follows: TGTGCCAGCAGTTCAGGACATTTCACCGGGGAGCTGTTTTTT.

This chain joins TRBV18 and TRBJ1-5; D gene ambiguous. Germline CDR1 and CDR2: KGHSH and LQKENI. CDR3 length: 13 amino acids. Trimming left V 2 bases short and J 5 bases short, with 7 bases between. CDR3 nucleotide sequence: TGTGCCAGCTCACCAACTCTGGATCAGCCCCAGCATTTT. This codes for CASSPTLDQPQHF.

The chain has TRBV6-4 and TRBJ2-2; possibly TRBD2 for D (7 bases). Germline CDR1 reads MRHNA; CDR2 reads SNTAGT. V dropped 7 bases and J dropped 3 bases, with 12 bases sitting between them. This CDR3 spans 14 amino acids. The CDR3 loop is CASKLGGDTGELFF. DNA for the CDR3: TGTGCCAGCAAACTAGGGGGGGACACCGGGGAGCTGTTTTTT.

The CDR3 loop is CASRGLAGEGEQFF. The CDR3 DNA sequence: TGTGCCAGTCGAGGACTAGCGGGAGAGGGCGAGCAGTTCTTC. The chain couples TRBV19 to TRBJ2-1; 13 bases are a match to TRBD2. This CDR3 contains 14 residues. After removal of 8 bases from V and 10 bases from J, the junction contained 8 bases not matched to a gene. Looked up from germline, CDR1 is LNHDA and CDR2 is SQIVND (reference sequence).

CDR3 in DNA: TGTGCCACCAGCAGAGAAGCGCCAGGGTCTGGGGCCAACGTCCTGACTTTC. Encoded protein: CATSREAPGSGANVLTF. This chain joins TRBV15 and TRBJ2-6, with TRBD1 as a possible D gene (5 bases). V was shortened by 0 bases and J by 1 base, with 10 bases between the two germline ends. This CDR3 region has 17 residues. Germline lookup yields CDR1 LNHNV and CDR2 YYDKDF (reference sequence).

This clone was observed once. The gene calls are TRBV5-1 and TRBJ1-1; D gene unclear. The CDR3 spans 13 residues. V dropped 0 bases and J dropped 4 bases, with 7 bases sitting between them. The germline V gene has CDR1 SGHRS and CDR2 YFSETQ. CDR3 nucleotides: TGCGCCAGCAGCTTGGACAGAGTCACTGAAGCTTTCTTT. Protein sequence: CASSLDRVTEAFF.

The gene calls are TRBV29-1 and TRBJ2-1, with TRBD2 matching over 11 bases. The CDR3 loop spans 13 amino acids. Germline V gives CDR1 SQVTM, CDR2 ANQGSEA. V shed 6 bases and J 6 bases; nucleotides not matched to a gene: 4. The CDR3 DNA reads as TGCAGCGTGGGGGGACTAGCGGTCAATGAGCAGTTCTTC. It yields the protein CSVGGLAVNEQFF.